The text below deals with one TCR beta chain. Its antigen is undetermined. The data belong to a study of cytomegalovirus exposure and HLA in healthy donors. General study results and limits: Follow-up analysis later connected one missense variant in DCLRE1C with trimming of TCR beta V- and J-genes. CMV antigen specificity was confirmed in vitro for a few CMV-associated chains. Several V segments, TRBV6-2 and TRBV6-3 among them, could not be told apart and were dropped. In a later analysis, at a false discovery rate of 0.05, 15,000 to 20,000 TCR beta sequences matched HLA alleles.

This PCR relied on a set of 60 Vbeta primers and 13 Jbeta primers. Sequencing was performed with immunoSEQ multiplex PCR; in TCRdb, only in-frame clones are kept and a portion is missing. The sample consists of 200,000 to 250,000 clones, around 80% of them appearing once. The CDR3 has 15 residues. V dropped 3 bases and J dropped 2 bases, with 14 bases sitting between them. The germline gives CDR1 KGHSH, CDR2 LQKENI. The TCR sequence derives from a male donor in good health and CMV-seronegative. Sequencing input: PBMCs. The chain links TRBV18 to TRBJ2-7; TRBD1 might be the D (5 bases). The CDR3 reads CASSPEPDKTYEQYF. DNA of the CDR3: TGTGCCAGCTCACCTGAGCCGGACAAGACCTACGAGCAGTACTTC.